A single sample gave rise to the 4 T cell receptor beta chains below, sequenced in a study of OX40 agonist ivuxolimab in advanced cancers. Only in-frame clones appear in the TCRdb table, and some are missing; sequencing was by immunoSEQ multiplex PCR. The data show more than 60,000 clones, roughly 80% seen once. This specimen was CD4+ or CD8+ T cells sorted from blood, taken in a trial of the OX40 agonist ivuxolimab. The source is an adult with an advanced solid tumor such as melanoma, head and neck, liver or kidney cancer.

The genes are TRBV15 and TRBJ2-5; 9 nucleotides agree with TRBD2. Looked up from germline, CDR1 is LNHNV and CDR2 is YYDKDF (reference sequence). CDR3 length: 17 residues. V shed 1 base, J shed 4 bases, and the junction held 10 bases outside the gene matches. The CDR3 loop reads CATSRGLAGAWGETQYF. The CDR3 nucleotides read TGTGCCACCAGCAGAGGGTTAGCGGGGGCCTGGGGAGAGACCCAGTACTTC.

The rearrangement uses TRBV7-3 and TRBJ1-6; D is perhaps TRBD1 (6 bases). Germline CDR1 SGHTA, CDR2 FQGTGA. This CDR3 has 17 residues. V was pared by 3 bases and J by 10 bases, with 22 bases between. The CDR3 loop reads CASSLTNVGQGQSPLHF. In DNA form, the CDR3 reads TGTGCCAGCAGCTTGACTAACGTTGGTCAGGGGCAATCACCCCTCCACTTT.

CDR3 amino acids: CASSTGQLSGANVLTF. The CDR3 DNA reads TGTGCCAGCAGTACAGGACAGCTCTCTGGGGCCAACGTCCTGACTTTC. The V call is TRBV6-6, the J call TRBJ2-6, with D possibly matching TRBD1 (6 bases). Germline-derived CDR1 and CDR2 are MNHNY and SVGAGI (reference sequence). This CDR3 region has 16 residues. V was shortened by 5 bases and J by 0 bases, with 11 bases between the two germline ends.

The chain uses TRBV18 and TRBJ2-2; D may be TRBD1 (5 bases). Trimming took off 4 bases at V and 0 bases at J, with 9 bases between the two ends. The V gene's germline CDR1 is KGHSH and CDR2 LQKENI. CDR3 length equals 15 residues. Written as DNA, the CDR3 is TGTGCCAGCTCACGGTCCAGGGCGAACACCGGGGAGCTGTTTTTT. Translating gives CASSRSRANTGELFF.